The sequence of this T cell receptor (beta chain) was determined in a study of cytomegalovirus exposure and HLA in healthy donors. With respect to this clone: Its antigen is currently unknown.

The CDR3 contains 15 residues. Trimming shortened V by 1 base and J by 3 bases, and 13 bases separated the two germline ends. Germline CDR1 reads SGHTA; CDR2 reads FQGNSA. Study-level results: Cytomegalovirus association was listed for about 160 TCR beta chains.

The PCR contained 60 Vbeta and 13 Jbeta primers. Clones were sequenced by immunoSEQ multiplex PCR, and TCRdb holds only the in-frame ones, with some missing. In the table there are some 130,000 clones, 81% of which are singletons. The TCR sequence derives from a man aged 18-30 years in good health and CMV-seronegative. The gene calls are TRBV7-2 and TRBJ2-7, with D perhaps matching TRBD1 (5 bases). The sample consisted of PBMCs. CDR3 coding DNA: TGTGCCAGCAGCTTAGGTAGGGGTAACGGCTACGAGCAGTACTTC. Residues: CASSLGRGNGYEQYF.